This section outlines one TCR beta chain sequence together with its context. Which antigen it targets is not known. Base quality data are lacking; no much larger clone is found one base away. This entry comes from a study of cytomegalovirus exposure and HLA in healthy donors (TCRdb year 2017). In terms of the full investigation: According to an earlier analysis of 450 to 650 of the donors, roughly 180 million T cells yielded over 100 million unique TCR beta sequences and about 300 Gb of sequence data. About 280 gigabases of sequencing data and around 87 million unique TCR sequences were included in an early release covering roughly 600 HLA-typed donors. Of the roughly 390 genotyped donors, 80% to 90% were placed in the genetic ancestry cluster associated with self-reported Caucasian donors. The study was designed to test whether signatures of past pathogen exposure could be identified by cataloging public T cell receptors. Using immunosequencing, the study profiled T cell repertoires from around 670 subjects and related those repertoires to cytomegalovirus serostatus. Along with the approximately 650-subject first cohort, a separate validation cohort of roughly 110 different subjects was used. To predict cytomegalovirus infection status, the study brought together high-throughput TCR immunosequencing, statistical association of individual TCRs with disease status, and machine learning. A later analysis re-examined previously published TCR beta repertoires from more than 550 donors and added high-resolution HLA genotyping to investigate patterns of TCR occurrence. Rather than drawing on any new phenotypic data, the later analysis identified candidate immune exposures from TCR beta sequences and the way those sequences occurred across donors. An earlier analysis of several hundred of the donors applied high-throughput TCR beta sequencing to assess whether each TCR beta V gene segment acted as functional or pseudogenic. Donor age, sex, ethnicity and CMV serostatus were compiled together with the repertoire data. In a later genetic analysis, genome-wide SNP genotypes for about 55% of the roughly 700 donors were used, and that subset was treated as a discovery cohort. Every repertoire in the discovery cohort had been generated on one and the same sequencing platform. Both class I and class II loci were covered by HLA typing, at four-digit resolution. Typing coverage varied by locus: about 620-630 donors for A, B, C, DRB1 and DQB1; 522 for DQA1; approximately 570 for DPA1; under 490 for DPB1. Roughly 5 DR-DQ haplotypes were handled as single units for association and clustering because linkage in the cohort was strong. Among roughly 370 genotyped donors of the cohort, an average of approximately 230,000 unique TCR beta nucleotide sequences were sequenced per donor, roughly 20% of them non-productive. Paper-wide results and their limitations: V-gene and J-gene trimming of TCR beta chains was associated with a missense DCLRE1C variant in a later genetic analysis, and the association was replicated in an independent cohort. Compared with equally common non-associated chains, HLA-associated TCR beta chains in a later analysis were more clonally expanded and had lower generation probabilities. HLA typing was unavailable for some donors at each locus, so association tests used only the typed subset. Fewer than 20 rarely observed V segments, including chromosome 9 orphons, were excluded from the earlier analysis of 550 to 700 of the donors because counts were too low. The only immune exposure information available for the cohort was CMV serostatus. In this cohort, only TCR beta chains were sequenced, and detectable features were limited by the absence of alpha or paired-chain data. The authors suggested that the approach could potentially be extended to other disease states and immunological phenotypes. Some IMGT-functional V segments, including TRBV6-2 and TRBV6-3, could not be told apart with the 87-base-pair reads, so those segments were excluded. According to a later genetic analysis, donors in an Asian-associated ancestry cluster had fewer N-insertions in productive TCRs than the roughly 670-donor mean. Linkage disequilibrium might explain the correlated functional status among segregating V segments, but an unknown experimental factor could not be ruled out. In an earlier analysis of some 500 of the donors, most TCR beta V segments were observed in productive rearrangements about 87% or about 30% of the time, broadly matching IMGT annotations. In both the original and validation cohorts, the classifier was reported to diagnose cytomegalovirus status with high specificity and sensitivity. A further reported finding was that TCR beta sequences accurately predicted the HLA-A and HLA-B alleles for most subjects in the first cohort. A few of the identified cytomegalovirus-associated TCR beta chains were confirmed in vitro to be specific for cytomegalovirus antigens. In a later analysis, 15,000 to 20,000 TCR beta sequences were associated with specific HLA alleles at a false discovery rate of 0.05. The study gave a list of over 150 TCR beta chains associated with cytomegalovirus. Most CMV-associated TCR beta chains appeared to be HLA-restricted in a later analysis, and the HLA associations seemed to be driven largely by CMV exposure. In a later analysis, the rate of TCR association differed among HLA loci, with DRB1 alleles having the most associated TCRs and HLA-C alleles having the fewest. Most TCR sequences were seen in very few donors, while some public TCRs were found in many individuals. Presence/absence analyses assumed roughly uniform sequencing depth across donors, an assumption that may not hold. A later analysis reported that several top co-occurrence clusters appeared linked to parvovirus B19, influenza, CMV and Epstein-Barr virus. When HLA alleles, especially DR and DQ, strongly co-occurred, attributing TCR associations to individual alleles was difficult. A cluster of highly shared sequence variants was judged likely to be a technical artifact of the sequencing pipeline.

The library relied on the immunoSEQ multiplex PCR assay. For the multiplex PCR, a mixture combining 60 forward primers for TCR Vbeta segments and 13 reverse primers for TCR Jbeta segments was used. Amplification of the CDR3 region of rearranged TCR beta genes was performed with a multiplex PCR assay on genomic DNA. On the Illumina HiSeq System, the amplified TCR beta libraries were sequenced as 87-base-pair reads. The original pipeline was this. A later analysis counted about 82 million unique TCR beta chains across the 666 repertoires, and around 9.9 million of these chains were shared by at least two donors. A nearest-neighbor algorithm error-corrected the raw reads and collapsed the reads into unique sequences, merging closely related sequences to remove PCR and sequencing errors. V, D and J gene segments were assigned by aligning CDR3 sequences to IMGT reference sequences. For a sequence to be retained, at least a six-nucleotide match to both a V gene segment and a J gene segment was required. Rearrangements were called productive when the CDR3 lacked stop codons and stayed in frame with V and J; all others were non-productive. Following IMGT convention, CDR3 was defined as the stretch from the second conserved V-encoded cysteine up to the conserved J-encoded phenylalanine. The earlier analysis of some 580 of the donors excluded any sequence lacking an unambiguous match to a single V gene segment. An earlier analysis of about 600 of the donors called V segments functional above 56.7% productive rearrangements and segregating when the between-donor standard deviation exceeded 5%. A statistical classification framework was developed to diagnose cytomegalovirus status using the catalog of TCR beta chain sequences. A later analysis assigned V and J genes by comparing TCR nucleotide sequences with IMGT/GENE-DB human TR gene sequences. In a later analysis, CDR3 sequences and most-parsimonious VDJ recombination scenarios were assigned using the TCRdist pipeline. In a later analysis, every TCR beta chain was defined by the combination of its CDR3 amino acid sequence and its V-gene family, and reads without a unique V-gene family were dropped. In a later analysis, 500 to 700 highly shared, low-generation-probability nucleotide sequences were removed to address suspected cross-contamination and a sequencing artifact. In a later analysis, a clonal expansion index was calculated for each public chain from normalized within-repertoire ranks of inferred template counts. In a later analysis, generation probabilities were computed with a VDJ recombination model fitted to out-of-frame rearrangements, and the resulting probabilities were checked against IGoR. In a later analysis, hypergeometric tests were used to score TCR-TCR, TCR-HLA and TCR-CMV co-occurrence, with a repertoire-size bias correction applied to TCR pairs. To estimate false discovery rates, a later analysis permuted the HLA or CMV assignments 20 times. In a later analysis, co-occurring TCRs were grouped using DBSCAN, with TCRdist sequence similarity added in when clustering inside HLA-allele-positive subsets. Co-occurrence clustering excluded repertoires with fewer than 30,000 or more than 120,000 public chains, plus five with anomalous nucleotide sharing. TCRdb re-hosts the immuneACCESS table, in-frame sequences only. Its copies lack some clones; in the studies checked, an unresolved V gene accounts for under half of them, and the cause for the rest is not known. V and J calls and clone size are copied from that table; D and trimming were computed from the DNA. The sample profile shows roughly 160,000 clones; about 82% of them were found once. 1% of the sample comes from the top ten.

V and J lose 5 bases and 5 bases, and a span of 9 bases separates them. CDR1 and CDR2 were assigned from the germline V gene (reference sequence) as SEHNR and FQNEAQ. The cysteine opens and the phenylalanine closes a CDR3 of 12 amino acids. The sequence is cut down to CDR3 DNA, 36 bases in frame from base 1. In total, roughly 670 healthy bone marrow donors made up the cohort. All cohort members were sampled while nominally healthy, although unrecorded immune exposures were likely present. The donor was CMV seropositive and belonged to the group of some 290 seropositive cohort members. Each donor provided a peripheral blood sample, and peripheral blood mononuclear cells were used for TCR beta sequencing. The Qiagen DNeasy Blood Extraction Kit was used to extract genomic DNA from the blood cell samples.

The sample consisted of PBMCs. The TCR was taken from a woman in her fifties or sixties in good health and CMV-seropositive. The chain links TRBV7-9 with TRBJ1-1; the D gene is perhaps TRBD1, from 5 matching bases. The nucleotide sequence reads TGTGCCAGCAGCCGCGACAGAACTGAAGCTTTCTTT. The translation is CASSRDRTEAFF. The full variable domain, with segments outside the CDR3 supplied by the reference TRBV7-9 and TRBJ1-1 proteins, appears as DTGVSQNPRHKITKRGQNVTFRCDPISEHNRLYWYRQTLGQGPEFLTYFQNEAQLEKSRLLSDRFSAERPKGSFSTLEIQRTEQGDSAMYLCASSRDRTEAFFGQGTRLTVV.